This paragraph reports one T cell receptor (beta chain). This specimen belongs to a study of blood T cell repertoires in COVID-19. Overall study: In each case, the material was cDNA or gDNA derived from T cells, B-cell-depleted T cells, or PBMCs.

TCRdb keeps only in-frame clones here, not all; method: immunoSEQ multiplex PCR. The profile shows around 140,000 clones, 70% to 80% of them singletons. The V gene's germline CDR1 is GTSNPN and CDR2 SVGIG (reference sequence). Trimming cost V 2 bases and J 0 bases, with 16 bases left between them. The CDR3 totals 17 residues. The TCR sequence derives from a woman in her 50s with active or convalescent COVID-19. Sample: peripheral blood. V gene TRBV30 combines with J gene TRBJ1-4; possibly TRBD1 for D (6 bases). CDR3 nucleotide sequence: TGTGCCTGGAGTAGGGGGTCAGGGTTGGCAACTAATGAAAAACTGTTTTTT. Amino acids: CAWSRGSGLATNEKLFF.